A selection of T cell receptor beta chains follows, all from one sample in a study of cytomegalovirus exposure and HLA in healthy donors. Profiled with immunoSEQ multiplex PCR; TCRdb holds only in-frame clones, not every one. Here the sample spans 90,000 to 120,000 clones, roughly 70% being singletons. Material for sequencing was PBMCs. These receptors originate from a woman aged 40 to 49 in good health and CMV-seropositive. Each CDR3 is given without its conserved first and last residue. The order of the fields is V gene, J gene, CDR3 protein.

v_call: TRBV18; j_call: TRBJ1-2; cdr3_aa: ASSDRVAYT
v_call: TRBV5-4; j_call: TRBJ1-1; cdr3_aa: ASSLGSRVRGNTEAF
v_call: TRBV7-6; j_call: TRBJ1-2; cdr3_aa: ASSPGQGDYYGYT
v_call: TRBV2; j_call: TRBJ1-2; cdr3_aa: ASSGTGGGYT
v_call: TRBV4-1; j_call: TRBJ1-4; cdr3_aa: ASSQGRLDNEKLF
v_call: TRBV7-3; j_call: TRBJ1-2; cdr3_aa: ASSSLGGYT
v_call: TRBV5-6; j_call: TRBJ1-2; cdr3_aa: ASSLDASFSYT
v_call: TRBV27; j_call: TRBJ1-1; cdr3_aa: ASSFSGQVNTEAF
v_call: TRBV2; j_call: TRBJ2-5; cdr3_aa: ASSVGLAGETQY
v_call: TRBV30; j_call: TRBJ1-1; cdr3_aa: AWIYNLNTEAF
v_call: TRBV5-6; j_call: TRBJ1-5; cdr3_aa: ASSWGGGGHSNQPQH
v_call: TRBV6-5; j_call: TRBJ1-1; cdr3_aa: ASSYQSRRDEAF
v_call: TRBV10-1; j_call: TRBJ2-3; cdr3_aa: ASRPGTPSGTDTQY
v_call: TRBV19; j_call: TRBJ2-5; cdr3_aa: ASSSGQGSETQY
v_call: TRBV30; j_call: TRBJ1-4; cdr3_aa: AWSVEGLSEKLF
v_call: TRBV30; j_call: TRBJ1-5; cdr3_aa: AWGRGGNQPQH
v_call: TRBV2; j_call: TRBJ1-2; cdr3_aa: ASSGDRGNGYT
v_call: TRBV7-9; j_call: TRBJ2-1; cdr3_aa: ASSRSRANEQF
v_call: TRBV5-1; j_call: TRBJ1-2; cdr3_aa: ASRNQNFTGKGYGYT
v_call: TRBV28; j_call: TRBJ2-5; cdr3_aa: ASQGHGETQY
v_call: TRBV6-5; j_call: TRBJ2-1; cdr3_aa: ASSPRAGAYNEQF
v_call: TRBV6-6; j_call: TRBJ2-5; cdr3_aa: ASSPPLAQETQY
v_call: TRBV18; j_call: TRBJ2-5; cdr3_aa: ASSAARETQY
v_call: TRBV13; j_call: TRBJ1-1; cdr3_aa: ASSRRSTEAF
v_call: TRBV9; j_call: TRBJ1-1; cdr3_aa: ASSVRTANTEAF
v_call: TRBV27; j_call: TRBJ2-7; cdr3_aa: ASSLRDRGAYEQY
v_call: TRBV6-6; j_call: TRBJ1-1; cdr3_aa: ASSPGQGSYTEAF
v_call: TRBV4-1; j_call: TRBJ1-2; cdr3_aa: ASSHALTQGYGYT
v_call: TRBV6-5; j_call: TRBJ2-2; cdr3_aa: ASTPNGGSGELF
v_call: TRBV4-1; j_call: TRBJ1-3; cdr3_aa: ASSPDRGRNTIY
v_call: TRBV19; j_call: TRBJ2-7; cdr3_aa: ASSRDSSYEQY
v_call: TRBV21-1; j_call: TRBJ1-1; cdr3_aa: ASSKARGRVESGTEAF
v_call: TRBV7-2; j_call: TRBJ1-5; cdr3_aa: ASRQIGNSNQPQH
v_call: TRBV4-2; j_call: TRBJ1-6; cdr3_aa: ASSQDTGASSYNSPLH
v_call: TRBV2; j_call: TRBJ2-2; cdr3_aa: ASKPDRTRGGELF
v_call: TRBV25-1; j_call: TRBJ2-7; cdr3_aa: ASSARGEEQY
v_call: TRBV19; j_call: TRBJ1-2; cdr3_aa: ASTSWTDLDYGYT
v_call: TRBV5-1; j_call: TRBJ1-5; cdr3_aa: ASSTGTGNQPQH
v_call: TRBV2; j_call: TRBJ2-2; cdr3_aa: ASRDRVGTGELF
v_call: TRBV7-6; j_call: TRBJ1-2; cdr3_aa: ASSPRQSHGYT
v_call: TRBV4-2; j_call: TRBJ1-1; cdr3_aa: ASSQDWQGWTEAF
v_call: TRBV30; j_call: TRBJ1-2; cdr3_aa: AWSVIWTGGGYT
v_call: TRBV5-8; j_call: TRBJ1-1; cdr3_aa: ASTTLGLSTEAF
v_call: TRBV5-1; j_call: TRBJ2-5; cdr3_aa: ASSLATLAGLETQY
v_call: TRBV18; j_call: TRBJ1-5; cdr3_aa: ASSPRVREDQPQH
v_call: TRBV4-1; j_call: TRBJ1-5; cdr3_aa: ASSPSGKAGNQPQH
v_call: TRBV30; j_call: TRBJ1-1; cdr3_aa: AWKGAWTEAF
v_call: TRBV6-1; j_call: TRBJ2-3; cdr3_aa: ASSEGSGGQDTQY
v_call: TRBV27; j_call: TRBJ1-3; cdr3_aa: ASSLSGSSGNTIY
v_call: TRBV5-5; j_call: TRBJ2-3; cdr3_aa: ASSLEEWGDTQY
v_call: TRBV4-3; j_call: TRBJ2-3; cdr3_aa: ASSPGTLEDTQY
v_call: TRBV4-3; j_call: TRBJ2-7; cdr3_aa: ASSQEGQGSEQY
v_call: TRBV5-1; j_call: TRBJ2-5; cdr3_aa: ASSLMSLLETQY
v_call: TRBV21-1; j_call: TRBJ2-1; cdr3_aa: ASPIQGLNGGNEQF
v_call: TRBV7-2; j_call: TRBJ1-1; cdr3_aa: ASSLFSNTEAF
v_call: TRBV15; j_call: TRBJ1-1; cdr3_aa: ATSREAAGEAF
v_call: TRBV6-1; j_call: TRBJ2-7; cdr3_aa: ASSDGTGRREQY
v_call: TRBV4-2; j_call: TRBJ1-2; cdr3_aa: ASSQVIDENYGYT
v_call: TRBV30; j_call: TRBJ1-5; cdr3_aa: AWSGTVNQPQH